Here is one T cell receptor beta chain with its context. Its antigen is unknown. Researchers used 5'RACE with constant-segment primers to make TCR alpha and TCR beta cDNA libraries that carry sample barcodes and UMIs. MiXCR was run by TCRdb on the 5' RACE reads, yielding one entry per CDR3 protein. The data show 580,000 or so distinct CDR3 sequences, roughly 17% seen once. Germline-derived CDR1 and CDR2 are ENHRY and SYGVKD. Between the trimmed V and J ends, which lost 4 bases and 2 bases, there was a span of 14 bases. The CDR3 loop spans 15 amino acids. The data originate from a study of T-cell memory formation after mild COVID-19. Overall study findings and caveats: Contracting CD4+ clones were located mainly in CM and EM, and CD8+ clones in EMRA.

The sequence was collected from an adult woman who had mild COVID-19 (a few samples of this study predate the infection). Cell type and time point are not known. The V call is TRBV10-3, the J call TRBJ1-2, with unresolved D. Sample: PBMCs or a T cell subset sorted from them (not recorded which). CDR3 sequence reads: CAISGDYSVNYGYTF. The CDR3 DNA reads TGTGCCATCAGTGGAGATTACAGCGTCAACTATGGCTACACCTTC.